This TCR beta chain was retrieved from a study of OX40 agonist ivuxolimab in advanced cancers. Whole-study context: Patients enrolled in dose escalation were diagnosed with hepatocellular carcinoma, melanoma, renal cell or head and neck cancer.

Study conclusions and caveats: In the 0.1 to 3.0 mg/kg range, CD4+ and CD8+ blood T cells had expanded clonally by week 6. Expanded clones were, on average, more numerous in CD8+ T cells than in CD4+.

Regarding this clone: Its antigen remains unidentified.

Profiled with immunoSEQ multiplex PCR; TCRdb holds only in-frame clones, not every one. The repertoire has tens of thousands of clones, 70% to 90% of them found once; the top ten carry around 0.29%. The sequence derives from an adult with an advanced solid tumor such as melanoma, head and neck, liver or kidney cancer. This sample comprised CD4+ or CD8+ T cells sorted from blood, obtained in a trial of the OX40 agonist ivuxolimab.

CDR3 sequence (DNA): TGTGCCAGCAGACAGGAAGATACGCAGTATTTT. This translates into CASRQEDTQYF. This sequence joins TRBV6-1 and TRBJ2-3; D is perhaps TRBD1 (5 bases). Germline V lookup: CDR1 MNHNS, CDR2 SASEGT. Deletions cut 6 bases from V and 5 bases from J, with 6 bases between. The CDR3 loop spans 11 amino acids.